This T cell receptor (beta chain) was sequenced during a study of blood T cell repertoires in COVID-19. Study-level information: COVID-19 samples collected from the United States, Italy and Spain covered acute and convalescent phases. In each case, the material was cDNA or gDNA derived from T cells, B-cell-depleted T cells, or PBMCs.

Per the authors' pipeline: Quantification of nucleated cells was approximated via reference gene primer amplification. Profiling relied on immunoSEQ multiplex PCR, and the TCRdb table lists in-frame clones only, not all of them. D and trimming come from the DNA, and the V and J calls and clone size come from that table. The sample records over 200,000 clones, 85% to 90% being singletons. Participants were aged about 18 to 100 years from about 25 US areas. Germline V CDR1 and CDR2: GTSNPN, SVGIG (reference sequence). Trimming cost V 0 bases and J 3 bases; bases outside gene matches: 18. This CDR3 has 19 amino acids.

The source is a man between 18 and 29 years old who had recovered from COVID-19. This rearrangement joins TRBV30 to TRBJ2-3, with TRBD2 identical over 7 bases. The sequenced sample was PBMCs or T cells enriched from blood (not recorded which). CDR3 DNA: TGTGCCTGGAGTGTACCTCTGGCGGCGGGAGTGGGTTGGACAGATACGCAGTATTTT. As protein: CAWSVPLAAGVGWTDTQYF.